The next 13 T cell receptor beta chains were all read from a single sample in a study of blood T cells in healthy people across ages. Primers used in a second PCR of roughly 6 to 11 cycles were a sample-barcoded 5' primer and a J-beta primer mix. MiXCR, run by TCRdb on the 5' RACE reads, gives a single entry per CDR3 protein. The sample consists of 800,000 to 1,000,000 distinct CDR3 sequences, around 49% of them appearing once. Sequencing input: blood. All receptors come from a young man in good health.

Comments on this clonotype: One base away lies a much larger clone, so this may be a sequencing read error. The V call is TRBV9, the J call TRBJ2-3, with D perhaps TRBD1 or TRBD2 (5 bases each). The length of the CDR3 is 14 residues. Germline loops: CDR1 SGDLS, CDR2 YYNGEE. V was pared by 2 bases and J by 12 bases, with 19 bases between. The CDR3 is CASSVSSPVGEQYF. The CDR3 DNA sequence: TGTGCCAGCAGCGTGAGCTCTCCAGTGGGGGAACAGTATTTT.

This clonotype was seen only a few times. The rearrangement uses TRBV28 and TRBJ2-1, with D possibly TRBD2 on 5 matching bases. The CDR3 length is 14 residues. Germline CDR1 MDHEN, CDR2 SYDVKM. The germline V and J ends were trimmed by 8 bases and 3 bases, with 14 bases remaining between them. The CDR3 coding sequence is TGTGCCAGCTCGGGGAGCGGAAACTACAATGAGCAGTTCTTC. It translates to CASSGSGNYNEQFF.

With regard to this clonotype: A read error may explain this, as a much larger clone is one base away. V usage is TRBV6-2 or TRBV6-3 and J usage is TRBJ2-3; D unclear. The CDR3 extends over 13 amino acids. The V gene's germline CDR1 is MNHEY and CDR2 SVGEGT. The CDR3 spells CASSPDTSDAQYF. For the CDR3, the DNA is TGTGCCAGCAGCCCCGATACGTCAGATGCGCAGTATTTT.

The table lists this clonotype with a few counts. This chain joins TRBV4-1 and TRBJ2-7; 8 bases are a match to TRBD1. Germline values: CDR1 MGHRA, CDR2 YSYEKL. The CDR3 covers 14 residues. With V trimmed by 4 bases and J by 5 bases, 7 bases remained unmatched. CDR3 region: CASSLDRGTDEQYF. The CDR3 region has the DNA TGCGCCAGCAGCCTCGACAGGGGAACGGACGAGCAGTACTTC.

The chain couples TRBV29-1 to TRBJ2-4; 11 bases match TRBD2. Germline CDR1 and CDR2: SQVTM and ANQGSEA. The CDR3 extends over 17 amino acids. J gave up 13 bases and V 2 bases, and 19 bases lay outside the gene matches. CDR3 amino acids: CSVESIVAGGPHNEQYF. The DNA of the CDR3 is TGCAGCGTTGAATCGATAGTAGCGGGGGGGCCCCACAATGAGCAGTACTTC.

This chain uses TRBV29-1 with TRBJ2-7, with D possibly being TRBD1 or TRBD2 (5 bases each). CDR3 length equals 12 residues. Trimming left V 5 bases short and J 5 bases short, with 13 bases between. CDR1 and CDR2 from the germline V gene are SQVTM and ANQGSEA. CDR3 in amino acids: CSVIQGEDEQYF. The CDR3 DNA reads as TGCAGCGTTATCCAGGGAGAGGACGAGCAGTACTTC.

The gene calls are TRBV29-1 and TRBJ2-5; perhaps TRBD1 as D (5 bases). CDR1 is SQVTM, CDR2 ANQGSEA, per germline. Trimming cost V 5 bases and J 0 bases, with 13 bases left between them. This CDR3 is built from 14 residues. DNA for the CDR3: TGCAGCGTTTATATAGGGGCCGACCAAGAGACCCAGTACTTC. Its translation: CSVYIGADQETQYF.

This clonotype was recorded a few times. This chain connects TRBV7-9 to TRBJ2-5; D call uncertain. Judging by the DNA end, TRBJ2-7 fits better; the J call may be wrong. The germline V gene has CDR1 SEHNR and CDR2 FQNEAQ (reference sequence). The CDR3 spans 13 residues. The CDR3 reads CASSPWAQYEQYF. Written as DNA, the CDR3 is TGTGCCAGCAGCCCTTGGGCCCAATACGAGCAGTACTTC.

The chain has TRBV29-1 and TRBJ2-7, with TRBD2 matching over 7 bases. V was pared by 7 bases and J by 3 bases, with 3 bases of the junction left unmatched. This CDR3 comprises 11 residues. The V gene's germline CDR1 is SQVTM and CDR2 ANQGSEA. In DNA, the CDR3 is TGCAGCGGGGGAGGGGACTACGAGCAGTACTTC. Amino acid sequence: CSGGGDYEQYF.

The rearrangement joins TRBV12-3 or TRBV12-4 to TRBJ2-7; possible D gene TRBD2, 6 bases. The CDR3 extends over 14 amino acids. Trimming took 10 bases from V and 0 from J, leaving 16 bases between them. The CDR3 sequence is CATDAAGPSYEQYF. DNA for the CDR3: TGTGCCACCGATGCGGCGGGGCCCTCCTACGAGCAGTACTTC.

Remarks on this clonotype: Its ends do not fully match the called genes, so a read error is possible. V is TRBV11-2 and J is TRBJ2-1; TRBD1 or TRBD2 may be the D gene (5 bases each). This CDR3 is 14 amino acids long. Germline V gene sequence: CDR1 SGHAT, CDR2 FQNNGV. As DNA, the CDR3 is TGTGCCTGCAGCTTAGTGCAGGGCGCGGGTGAGCAGTTCTTC. Translating it yields CACSLVQGAGEQFF.

The rearrangement uses TRBV4-1 and TRBJ1-2; D remains unclear. The CDR3 has 15 residues. CDR1 and CDR2 from the germline V gene are MGHRA and YSYEKL. Trimming pared 0 bases from V and 6 bases from J, leaving 14 bases between. This CDR3 is CASSQEVQAPNGYTF. CDR3 DNA: TGCGCCAGCAGCCAAGAAGTGCAGGCCCCAAATGGCTACACCTTC.

CDR3 sequence: CASTSFRQGVNIQYF. CDR3 sequence (DNA): TGTGCCAGCACTTCATTTCGGCAGGGGGTGAACATTCAGTACTTC. V is TRBV5-6 and J is TRBJ2-4, with TRBD1 matching over 7 bases. V shed 6 bases and J 7 bases; nucleotides not matched to a gene: 13. This CDR3 is built from 15 residues. Germline CDR1 reads SGHDT; CDR2 reads YYEEEE. Full variable domain (remainder filled in from reference TRBV5-6 and TRBJ2-4): DAGVTQSPTHLIKTRGQQVTLRCSPKSGHDTVSWYQQALGQGPQFIFQYYEEEERQRGNFPDRFSGHQFPNYSSELNVNALLLGDSALYLCASTSFRQGVNIQYFGAGTRLSVL.